The T cell receptor beta chain under discussion was sequenced for a study of blood T cell repertoires in COVID-19. CDR3 length: 15 amino acids. Per the germline V gene, CDR1 is SEHNR and CDR2 is FQNEAQ (reference sequence). Trimming shortened V by 5 bases and J by 2 bases, and 13 bases separated the two germline ends. A single count supports this clone. Sequencing was performed with immunoSEQ multiplex PCR; in TCRdb, only in-frame clones are kept and a portion is missing. This table has about 430,000 clones, 70% to 90% appearing once. Participants came from some 26 US areas, aged roughly 18 to 89 years. Participants had their cohort set by participant-reported clinical history.

The chain joins TRBV7-9 to TRBJ2-1; tentative D call: TRBD2 (5 bases). The receptor comes from a woman between 18 and 29 years old who had been exposed to COVID-19. Sequencing was done on a sample of PBMCs or T cells enriched from blood (not recorded which). The CDR3 spells CASSPSTGTYNEQFF. CDR3 nucleotides: TGTGCCAGCAGCCCTTCGACGGGGACCTACAATGAGCAGTTCTTC.